These 3 T cell receptor beta chains came from one sample sequenced in a study of identical twins. TCRdb called the 5' RACE reads again in MiXCR, with one record for every CDR3 protein. The repertoire includes about 240,000 distinct CDR3 sequences, 6% to 8.5% of them detected once, and under 6% sits in the top ten. These sequences were also reported in another study, on yellow fever vaccine responses in identical twins.

Sample: CD8+ T cells sorted from blood. These receptors came from a woman in her late teens or twenties in good health.

This clonotype occurred a few times. This chain's CDR3 is CASSFRGVLDIQYF. The CDR3 DNA is TGTGCCAGCAGTTTTCGGGGTGTATTAGACATTCAGTACTTC. The chain employs TRBV28 and TRBJ2-4; D is perhaps TRBD2 (5 bases). Trimming cost V 3 bases and J 8 bases, with 14 bases left between them. The CDR3 runs 14 residues. In germline, CDR1 is MDHEN, CDR2 SYDVKM.

This clonotype came up many times. This chain links TRBV6-5 with TRBJ1-1; D unresolved. The V end was cut by 4 bases, the J end by 11 bases, with 11 bases between. Looked up from germline, CDR1 is MNHEY and CDR2 is SVGAGI. This CDR3 contains 11 residues. In DNA form, the CDR3 reads TGTGCCAGCAGTTTTGGGGATCAGGCTTTCTTT. This encodes CASSFGDQAFF.

This clonotype was seen only a few times. The chain carries TRBV11-2 and TRBJ2-6, with D unresolved. The V gene lost 1 base and the J gene lost 0 bases, with 7 bases spanning the gap. Germline V CDR1 and CDR2: SGHAT, FQNNGV. This CDR3 is built from 16 residues. CDR3 in DNA: TGTGCCAGCAGCTTAGGACGAACCTCTGGGGCCAACGTCCTGACTTTC. It specifies CASSLGRTSGANVLTF.